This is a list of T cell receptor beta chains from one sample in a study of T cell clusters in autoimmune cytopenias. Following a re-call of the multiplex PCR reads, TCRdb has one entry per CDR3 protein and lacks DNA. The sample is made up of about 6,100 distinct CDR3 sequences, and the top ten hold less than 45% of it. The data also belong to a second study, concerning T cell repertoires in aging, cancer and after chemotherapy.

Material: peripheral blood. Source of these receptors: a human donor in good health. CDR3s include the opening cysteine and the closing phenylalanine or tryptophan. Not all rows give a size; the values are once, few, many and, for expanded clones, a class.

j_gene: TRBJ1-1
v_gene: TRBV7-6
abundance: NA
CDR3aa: CASSWDKGTEAFF

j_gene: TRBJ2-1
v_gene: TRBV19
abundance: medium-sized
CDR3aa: CASRSSGGALTSYNEQFF

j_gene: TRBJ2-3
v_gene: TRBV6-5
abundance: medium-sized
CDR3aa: CASSYGKTTDTQYF

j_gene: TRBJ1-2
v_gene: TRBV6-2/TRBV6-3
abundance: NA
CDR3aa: CASTRLTGGRYGYTF

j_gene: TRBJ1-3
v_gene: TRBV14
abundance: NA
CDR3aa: CASSPPGTFGNTIYF

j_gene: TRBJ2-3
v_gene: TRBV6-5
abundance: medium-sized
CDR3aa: CASTHSRDRGDTQYF

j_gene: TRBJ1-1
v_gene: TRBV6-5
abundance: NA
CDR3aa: CASRYGTFEAFF

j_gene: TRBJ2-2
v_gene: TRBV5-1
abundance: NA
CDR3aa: CASSLAGTANTGELFF

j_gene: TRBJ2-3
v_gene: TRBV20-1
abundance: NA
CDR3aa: CSAPGQGSADTQYF

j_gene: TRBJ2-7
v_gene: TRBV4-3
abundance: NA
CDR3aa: CASSQAPPGAYEQYF

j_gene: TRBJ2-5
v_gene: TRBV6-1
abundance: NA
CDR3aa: CASSEGGQGSETQYF

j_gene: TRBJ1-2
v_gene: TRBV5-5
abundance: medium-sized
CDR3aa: CASSLLGRYGYTF

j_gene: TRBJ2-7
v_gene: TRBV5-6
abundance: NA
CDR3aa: CASSLELTGVYEQYF

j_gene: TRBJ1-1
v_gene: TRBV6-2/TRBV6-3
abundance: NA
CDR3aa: CASSYVQGATEAFF

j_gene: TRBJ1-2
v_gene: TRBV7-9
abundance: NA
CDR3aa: CASSSQSLGGYGYTF

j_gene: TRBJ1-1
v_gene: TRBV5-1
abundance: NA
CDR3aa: CASSRYRGGNTEAFF

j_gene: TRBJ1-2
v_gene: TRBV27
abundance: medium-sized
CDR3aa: CASSLSQGILYGYTF

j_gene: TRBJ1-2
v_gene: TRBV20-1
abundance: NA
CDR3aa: CSATGTRNLNGYTF

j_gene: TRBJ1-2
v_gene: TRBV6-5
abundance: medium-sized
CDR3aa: CASGGTGSNYGYTF

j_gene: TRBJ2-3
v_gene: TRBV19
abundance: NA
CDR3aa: CASSIARGPSTDTQYF

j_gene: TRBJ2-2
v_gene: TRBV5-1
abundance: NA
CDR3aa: CASSFRHTGELFF

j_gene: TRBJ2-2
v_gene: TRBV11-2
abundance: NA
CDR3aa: CASSARNTGELFF

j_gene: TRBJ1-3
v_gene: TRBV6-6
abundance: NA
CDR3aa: CASSYSAQGVVGNTIYF

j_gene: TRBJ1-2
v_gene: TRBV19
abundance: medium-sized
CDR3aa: CASSINSGYGYTF

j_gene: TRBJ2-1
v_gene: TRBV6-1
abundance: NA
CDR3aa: CASSTRQGEFF

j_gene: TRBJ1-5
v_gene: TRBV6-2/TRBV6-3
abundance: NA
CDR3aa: CASSYAISNQPQHF

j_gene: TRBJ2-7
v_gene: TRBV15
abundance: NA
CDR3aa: CATSRDLLNPYEQYF

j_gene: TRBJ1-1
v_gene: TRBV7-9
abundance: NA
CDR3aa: CASSPLQGMNTEAFF

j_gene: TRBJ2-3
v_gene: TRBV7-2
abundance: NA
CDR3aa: CASSFQRGQGDTQYF

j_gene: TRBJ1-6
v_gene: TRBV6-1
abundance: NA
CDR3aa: CASSVQDSYNSPLHF

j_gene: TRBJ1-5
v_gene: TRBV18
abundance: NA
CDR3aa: CASSPTGIGNQPQHF